The clone carrying this T cell receptor (beta chain) was picked up a small number of times. Its antigen is undetermined. This specimen belongs to a study of T cell responses to AZD1222 COVID-19 vaccine. Overall study findings and caveats: Among vaccine-associated CD4 TCRs, coverage spanned spike, with dominance at 160-218 and 743-854.

V dropped 5 bases and J dropped 6; count of bases not matched to a gene: 7. Germline CDR1 PRHDT, CDR2 FYEKMQ (reference sequence). The CDR3 length is 14 residues. The method was immunoSEQ multiplex PCR; TCRdb's version includes in-frame clones alone and lacks a portion of them. This table has about 55,000 clones, over 80% appearing once. V gene TRBV13 combines with J gene TRBJ2-1, with TRBD2 matching 7 bases. This specimen consisted of peripheral blood, obtained on day 0 of AZD1222 vaccination. This receptor was identified in an adult in good health. Here the CDR3 reads CASSHWTRGNEQFF. CDR3 in DNA: TGTGCCAGCAGCCACTGGACTAGGGGCAATGAGCAGTTCTTC.